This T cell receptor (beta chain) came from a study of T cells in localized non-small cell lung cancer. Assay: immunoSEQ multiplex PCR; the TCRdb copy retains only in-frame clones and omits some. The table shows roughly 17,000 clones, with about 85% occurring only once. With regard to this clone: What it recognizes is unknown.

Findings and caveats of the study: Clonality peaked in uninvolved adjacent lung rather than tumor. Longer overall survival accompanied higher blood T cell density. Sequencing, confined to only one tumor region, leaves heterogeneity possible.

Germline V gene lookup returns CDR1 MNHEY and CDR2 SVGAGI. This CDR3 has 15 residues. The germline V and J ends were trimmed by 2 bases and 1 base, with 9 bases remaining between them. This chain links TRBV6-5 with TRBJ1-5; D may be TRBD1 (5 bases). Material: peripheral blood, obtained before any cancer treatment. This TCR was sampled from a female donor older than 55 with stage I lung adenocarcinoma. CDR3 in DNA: TGTGCCAGCAGTTACGGGGGTTTAAGCAATCAGCCCCAGCATTTT. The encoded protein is CASSYGGLSNQPQHF.